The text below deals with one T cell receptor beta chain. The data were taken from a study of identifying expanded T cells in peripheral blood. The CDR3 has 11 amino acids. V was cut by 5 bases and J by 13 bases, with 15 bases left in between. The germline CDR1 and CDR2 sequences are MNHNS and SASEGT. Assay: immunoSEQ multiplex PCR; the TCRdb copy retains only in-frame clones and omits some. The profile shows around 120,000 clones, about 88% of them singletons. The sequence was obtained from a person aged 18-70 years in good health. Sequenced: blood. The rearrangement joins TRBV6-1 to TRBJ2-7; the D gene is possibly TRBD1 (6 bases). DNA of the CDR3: TGTGCCAGCAGTTATTATCCGGGACACTACTTC. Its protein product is CASSYYPGHYF.